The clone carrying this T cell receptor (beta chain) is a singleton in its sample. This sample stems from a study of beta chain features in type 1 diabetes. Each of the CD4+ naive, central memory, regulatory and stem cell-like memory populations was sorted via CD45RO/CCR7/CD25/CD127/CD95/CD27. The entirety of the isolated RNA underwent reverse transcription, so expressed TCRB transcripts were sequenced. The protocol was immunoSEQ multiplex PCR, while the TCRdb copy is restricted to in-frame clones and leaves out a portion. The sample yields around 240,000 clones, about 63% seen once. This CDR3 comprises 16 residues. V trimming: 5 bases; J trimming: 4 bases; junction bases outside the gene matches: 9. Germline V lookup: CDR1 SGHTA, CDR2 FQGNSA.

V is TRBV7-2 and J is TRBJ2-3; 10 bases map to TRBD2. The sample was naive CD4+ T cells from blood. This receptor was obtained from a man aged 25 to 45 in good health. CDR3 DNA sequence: TGTGCCAGCAGCGTACGCCCTGGGACTAGCGCAGATACGCAGTATTTT. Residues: CASSVRPGTSADTQYF. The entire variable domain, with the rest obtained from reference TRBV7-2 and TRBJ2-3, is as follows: GAGVSQSPSNKVTEKGKDVELRCDPISGHTALYWYRQSLGQGLEFLIYFQGNSAPDKSGLPSDRFSAERTGGSVSTLTIQRTQQEDSAVYLCASSVRPGTSADTQYFGPGTRLTVL.